A selection of T cell receptor beta chains follows, all from one sample in a study of cytomegalovirus exposure and HLA in healthy donors. Only in-frame clones appear in the TCRdb table, and some are missing; sequencing was by immunoSEQ multiplex PCR. The sample carries fewer than 250,000 clones, around nine tenths recorded once. Sequencing was performed on PBMCs. The receptors derive from a woman in her late teens or twenties in good health and CMV-seronegative. CDR3s include the opening cysteine and the closing phenylalanine or tryptophan. A D gene is named only where the DNA matches it firmly. Expanded clones are given a class, and other clones once, few, many or no size at all.

>NA|TRBV23-1|NA|TRBJ1-1
TGCGCCAGCAGTCAATGTAGTAGGACACTTCCCCTGAACACTGAAGCTTTCTTT
CASSQCSRTLPLNTEAFF
>NA|TRBV5-4|NA|TRBJ1-2
TGTGCCAGCAGCTTGGTGTCAGGGGCCAACTATGGCTACACCTTC
CASSLVSGANYGYTF
>few|TRBV2|NA|TRBJ1-1
TGTGCCAGCAAAATGACCGGAGTGAACACTGAAGCTTTCTTT
CASKMTGVNTEAFF
>NA|TRBV4-2|NA|TRBJ1-5
TGTGCCAGCAGCCAAGAACAGGGTGGTCAGCCCCAGCATTTT
CASSQEQGGQPQHF
>few|TRBV28|NA|TRBJ2-7
TGTGCCAGCAGTTCCGGACAGACCTACGAGCAGTACTTC
CASSSGQTYEQYF
>NA|TRBV18|NA|TRBJ1-1
TGTGCCAGCTCCCAACCAGATATAAGTGACATAATGAACACTGAAGCTTTCTTT
CASSQPDISDIMNTEAFF
>NA|TRBV7-9|TRBD1|TRBJ1-4
TGTGCCAGCAGCTTGACAGGGGTGGTTGAAAAACTGTTTTTT
CASSLTGVVEKLFF
>NA|TRBV18|NA|TRBJ2-5
TGTGCCAGCTCACCACGGCAGGGCACAGAGACCCAGTACTTC
CASSPRQGTETQYF
>NA|TRBV19|TRBD1|TRBJ2-7
TGTGCCAGTAGTGGCCCTTTTGGACAGGCGCCCTACGAGCAGTACTTC
CASSGPFGQAPYEQYF
>NA|TRBV6-5|TRBD1|TRBJ1-2
TGTGCCAGCCGACAGGGGTACTATGGCTACACCTTC
CASRQGYYGYTF
>NA|TRBV2|NA|TRBJ2-7
TGTGCCAGCAGCGGGGGACGTCATAGCTCCTACGAGCAGTACTTC
CASSGGRHSSYEQYF
>NA|TRBV7-9|NA|TRBJ1-3
TGTGCCAGCAGCTCCGGGACTTTCTCTTCTGGAAACACCATATATTTT
CASSSGTFSSGNTIYF
>NA|TRBV11-2|NA|TRBJ1-4
TGTGCCAGCAGCTTAGGTGGAGGAGAAAAACTGTTTTTT
CASSLGGGEKLFF
>NA|TRBV4-2|TRBD1|TRBJ1-2
TGTGCCAGCAGCCAAGCTGACAGGGCTGGTGGCTACACCTTC
CASSQADRAGGYTF
>NA|TRBV13|NA|TRBJ1-4
TGTGCCAGCTCGTGGACAGCCGCTAATGAAAAACTGTTTTTT
CASSWTAANEKLFF
>NA|TRBV19|TRBD2|TRBJ2-7
TGTGCCAGTAGTATCAATCCGGCTAGCGGCTACGAGCAGTACTTC
CASSINPASGYEQYF
>NA|TRBV18|NA|TRBJ2-1
TGTGCCAGCTCACTCCAGAATGTTTACAATGAGCAGTTCTTC
CASSLQNVYNEQFF
>once|TRBV29-1|NA|TRBJ2-7
TGCAGCGTGACGACGACAGTATCCTACGAGCAGTACTTC
CSVTTTVSYEQYF
>NA|TRBV15|NA|TRBJ2-7
TGTGCCACCAGCGGGAGAGTAAATTACGAGCAGTACTTC
CATSGRVNYEQYF
>NA|TRBV6-5|TRBD1|TRBJ1-3
TGTGCCAGCAGTTACTCTCCGGGACAGGGAGCGAACACCATATATTTT
CASSYSPGQGANTIYF
>NA|TRBV2|TRBD1|TRBJ2-2
TGTGCCAGCAGTGGACAGGGGGCTAACACCGGGGAGCTGTTTTTT
CASSGQGANTGELFF
>NA|TRBV5-8|TRBD1|TRBJ2-3
TGTGCCAGCAGCTTAGGGGACAGCCTGTCCACAGATACGCAGTATTTT
CASSLGDSLSTDTQYF
>NA|TRBV28|TRBD1|TRBJ2-5
TGTGCCAGCAGTTCTCCGGGACAGGTCCCGGAGACCCAGTACTTC
CASSSPGQVPETQYF
>few|TRBV10-3|NA|TRBJ1-3
TGTGCCATCACAGGATCTGGAAACACCATATATTTT
CAITGSGNTIYF
>NA|TRBV6-5|NA|TRBJ2-1
TGTGCCAGCAGTTACGCAACTTACAATGAGCAGTTCTTC
CASSYATYNEQFF
>NA|TRBV27|TRBD1|TRBJ1-6
TGTGCCAGCAGTTTGTCCAGGGGGCAGGGGTCACCCCTCCACTTT
CASSLSRGQGSPLHF
>NA|TRBV25-1|NA|TRBJ2-1
TGTGCCAGCAGTGAATATCAGGACAGATACAATGAGCAGTTCTTC
CASSEYQDRYNEQFF
>NA|TRBV28|TRBD1|TRBJ1-4
TGTGCCAGCAGTGGACAGGCAGCTAATGAAAAACTGTTTTTT
CASSGQAANEKLFF
>NA|TRBV7-2|NA|TRBJ1-4
TGTGCCAGCAGCTTAATGGGCCAGGGAAATGAAAAACTGTTTTTT
CASSLMGQGNEKLFF
>NA|TRBV7-2|TRBD2|TRBJ2-7
TGTGCCAGCAGCTCCCAAAGACTAGCGGGATACGAGCAGTACTTC
CASSSQRLAGYEQYF
>NA|TRBV19|TRBD1|TRBJ1-5
TGTGCCAGTAGACACTTCCGACAGGGAGGACATCAGCCCCAGCATTTT
CASRHFRQGGHQPQHF
>NA|TRBV6-5|NA|TRBJ1-2
TGTGCCAGCAGTTACGGCAGGGGACATGGCTACACCTTC
CASSYGRGHGYTF
>NA|TRBV18|TRBD1|TRBJ2-1
TGTGCCAGCTCACCACGTCCGGGACAGGGGGCCGGTAATGAGCAGTTCTTC
CASSPRPGQGAGNEQFF
>few|TRBV5-4|TRBD1|TRBJ2-7
TGTGCCAGCAGCCGCCAGGGGGCTCCTAACGAGCAGTACTTC
CASSRQGAPNEQYF
>NA|TRBV2|NA|TRBJ2-7
TGTGCCAGCAGTGAACAGAACTACGAGCAGTACTTC
CASSEQNYEQYF
>NA|TRBV10-2|TRBD1|TRBJ1-1
TGCGCCAGCAGTGAGGGGACAGGGACAAACACTGAAGCTTTCTTT
CASSEGTGTNTEAFF
>NA|TRBV12-5|TRBD2|TRBJ2-5
TGTGCTAGTGGTTTGGTGCTAGTACCTAGCGGGGACTGGGGAGAGACCCAGTACTTC
CASGLVLVPSGDWGETQYF
>NA|TRBV18|TRBD1|TRBJ2-7
TGTGCCAGCTCACCCTGGGACAGCTCTTACGAGCAGTACTTC
CASSPWDSSYEQYF
>NA|TRBV13|TRBD2|TRBJ2-7
TGTACCAGAATATGTAGGCTAGCGGGAGTCGAGCAGTACTTC
CTRICRLAGVEQYF
>NA|TRBV11-2|TRBD1|TRBJ1-6
TGTGCCAGCAGCCAGGACAGGGCCTCACCCCTCCACTTT
CASSQDRASPLHF
>NA|TRBV29-1|TRBD2|TRBJ2-3
TGCAGCGCAAGGACTAGTGGAGATACGCAGTATTTT
CSARTSGDTQYF
>NA|TRBV5-4|TRBD2|TRBJ2-2
TGTGCCAGCAGCTTGGATCCAGCGGGGGACACCGGGGAGCTGTTTTTT
CASSLDPAGDTGELFF
>once|TRBV7-9|TRBD1|TRBJ1-1
TGTGCCAGCAGCTTAGCGCTAGGGACAGGTGGGGAAGCTTTCTTT
CASSLALGTGGEAFF
>NA|TRBV7-9|TRBD1|TRBJ1-2
TGTGCCAGCAGCAGGGGACAGGGGGCGGATGGCTACACCTTC
CASSRGQGADGYTF
>NA|TRBV6-1|NA|TRBJ2-7
TGTGCCAGCAGTGAACAGGGTGGAGGGTACGAGCAGTACTTC
CASSEQGGGYEQYF
>NA|TRBV7-2|TRBD1|TRBJ1-1
TGTGCCAGCAGCTTGGACAGGGGAATTATGAACACTGAAGCTTTCTTT
CASSLDRGIMNTEAFF
>NA|TRBV25-1|NA|TRBJ2-5
TGTGCCAGCAGTGAGCTAGGGGGTAAGGAGACCCAGTACTTC
CASSELGGKETQYF
>once|TRBV5-1|NA|TRBJ2-7
TGCGCCAGCAGCTTGGAACAGTGGGGGGTGGAGCAGTACTTC
CASSLEQWGVEQYF
>NA|TRBV7-3|TRBD2|TRBJ2-1
TGTGCCAGCAGTTGGACTAGCGGGAGCAATGAGCAGTTCTTC
CASSWTSGSNEQFF
>NA|TRBV28|TRBD1|TRBJ1-4
TGTGCCAGCAGTTTATGGGGGGGACAGGGGGTCGAAAAACTGTTTTTT
CASSLWGGQGVEKLFF
>NA|TRBV10-3|TRBD2|TRBJ2-3
TGTGCCACCCGGGGGACTAGCGGTACAGATACGCAGTATTTT
CATRGTSGTDTQYF
>once|TRBV7-2|NA|TRBJ1-3
TGTGCCAGCAGCTTAGCCCGAGCTTCGGAGGCTGGAAACACCATATATTTT
CASSLARASEAGNTIYF
>NA|TRBV4-1|TRBD2|TRBJ2-6
TGCGCCAGCAGCCAAGATTCGCTAGCGGGACTATCTGGGGCCAACGTCCTGACTTTC
CASSQDSLAGLSGANVLTF
>NA|TRBV11-1|NA|TRBJ1-2
TGTGCCAGCAGCAAAGGGGCATCTGATGGCTACACCTTC
CASSKGASDGYTF
>NA|TRBV6-1|NA|TRBJ2-7
TGTGCCAGCAGTGTTGTAGACACGCAGTACTTC
CASSVVDTQYF
>few|TRBV6-5|NA|TRBJ1-3
TGTGCCAGCAGTTACACAGGTCCCGGAAACACCATATATTTT
CASSYTGPGNTIYF
>NA|TRBV14|TRBD1|TRBJ1-4
TGTGCCAGCAGCCATCCTACAGGGGGTGCAACTAATGAAAAACTGTTTTTT
CASSHPTGGATNEKLFF
>few|TRBV10-3|TRBD2|TRBJ2-7
TGTGCCACCTCTGGTAGCGGGAGATACGAGCAGTACTTC
CATSGSGRYEQYF
>NA|TRBV14|NA|TRBJ1-2
TGTGCCAGCAGCCAAGAATCGACAGGAGTTGGCTACACCTTC
CASSQESTGVGYTF